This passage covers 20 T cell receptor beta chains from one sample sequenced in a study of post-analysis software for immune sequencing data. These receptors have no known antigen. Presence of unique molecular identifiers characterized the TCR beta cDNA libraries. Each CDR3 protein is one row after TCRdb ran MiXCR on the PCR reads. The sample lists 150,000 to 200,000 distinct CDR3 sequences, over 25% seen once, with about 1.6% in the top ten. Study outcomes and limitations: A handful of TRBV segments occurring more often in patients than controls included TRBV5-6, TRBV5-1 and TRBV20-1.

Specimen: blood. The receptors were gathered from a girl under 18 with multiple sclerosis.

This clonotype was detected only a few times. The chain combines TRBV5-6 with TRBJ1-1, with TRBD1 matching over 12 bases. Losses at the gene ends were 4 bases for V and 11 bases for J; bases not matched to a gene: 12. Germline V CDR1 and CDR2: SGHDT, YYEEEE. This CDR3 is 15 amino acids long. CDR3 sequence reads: CASSPGTGGEMSAFF. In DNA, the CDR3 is TGTGCCAGCAGCCCCGGGACAGGGGGCGAAATGAGCGCTTTCTTT.

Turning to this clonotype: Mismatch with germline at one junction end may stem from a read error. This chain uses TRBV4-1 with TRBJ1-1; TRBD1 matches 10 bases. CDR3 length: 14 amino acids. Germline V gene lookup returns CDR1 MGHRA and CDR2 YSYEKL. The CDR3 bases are TGCGCCAGCAGGACAGGGGGCGATCACACTGGAGCTTTCTTT. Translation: CASRTGGDHTGAFF.

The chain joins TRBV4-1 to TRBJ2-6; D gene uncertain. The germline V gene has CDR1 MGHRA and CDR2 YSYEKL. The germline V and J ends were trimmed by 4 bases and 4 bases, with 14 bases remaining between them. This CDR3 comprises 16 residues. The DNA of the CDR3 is TGCGCCAGCAGCCGCTACTTTGGCGCCGGGGCCAACGTCCTGACTTTC. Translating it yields CASSRYFGAGANVLTF.

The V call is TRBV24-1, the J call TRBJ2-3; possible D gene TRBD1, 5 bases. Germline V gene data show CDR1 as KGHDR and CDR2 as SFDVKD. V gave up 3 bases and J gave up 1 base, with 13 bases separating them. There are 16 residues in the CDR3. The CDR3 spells CATSDRREGGTDTQYF. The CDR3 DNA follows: TGTGCCACCAGTGATCGCCGCGAAGGGGGCACAGATACGCAGTATTTT.

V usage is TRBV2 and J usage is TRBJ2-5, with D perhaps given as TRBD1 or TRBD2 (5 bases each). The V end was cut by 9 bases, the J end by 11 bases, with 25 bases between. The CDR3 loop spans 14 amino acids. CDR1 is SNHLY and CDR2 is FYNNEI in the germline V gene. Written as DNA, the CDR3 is TGTGCCAGTGGAGCCGGGACCCATGACAATGAGCAGTACTTC. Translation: CASGAGTHDNEQYF.

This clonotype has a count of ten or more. In nucleotides, the CDR3 is TGCGCCAGCAGCTCCAAGGGACAGGGGGCCGCCCTCTCTGGGGCCAACGTCCTGACTTTC. Protein: CASSSKGQGAALSGANVLTF. The chain links TRBV5-1 to TRBJ2-6; 12 nucleotides agree with TRBD1. The CDR3 covers 20 residues. CDR1 and CDR2 (germline): SGHRS, YFSETQ. Trimming removed 3 bases from V and 0 bases from J; junction bases left unmatched: 10.

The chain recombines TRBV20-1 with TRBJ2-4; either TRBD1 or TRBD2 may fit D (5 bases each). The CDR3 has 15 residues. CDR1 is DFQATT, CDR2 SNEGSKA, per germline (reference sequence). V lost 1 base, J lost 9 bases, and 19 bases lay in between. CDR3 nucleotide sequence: TGCAGTGCTAGAGGCAGCACGGGACCCTTGGGCATTCAGTACTTC. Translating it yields CSARGSTGPLGIQYF.

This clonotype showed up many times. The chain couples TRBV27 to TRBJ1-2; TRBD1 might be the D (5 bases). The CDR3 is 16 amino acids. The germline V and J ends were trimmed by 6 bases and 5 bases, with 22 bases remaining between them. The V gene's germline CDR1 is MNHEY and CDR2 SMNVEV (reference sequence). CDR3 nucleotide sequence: TGTGCCAGCAGATCCGGACGGGGCCAGCAGACATATGGCTACACCTTC. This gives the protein CASRSGRGQQTYGYTF.

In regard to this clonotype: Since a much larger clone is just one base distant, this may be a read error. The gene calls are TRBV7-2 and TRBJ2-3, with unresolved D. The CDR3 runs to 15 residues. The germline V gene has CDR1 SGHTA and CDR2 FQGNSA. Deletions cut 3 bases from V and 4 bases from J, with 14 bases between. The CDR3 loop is CASSFLLSSADTQYF. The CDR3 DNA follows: TGTGCCAGCAGCTTTCTTCTAAGTTCAGCAGATACGCAGTATTTT.

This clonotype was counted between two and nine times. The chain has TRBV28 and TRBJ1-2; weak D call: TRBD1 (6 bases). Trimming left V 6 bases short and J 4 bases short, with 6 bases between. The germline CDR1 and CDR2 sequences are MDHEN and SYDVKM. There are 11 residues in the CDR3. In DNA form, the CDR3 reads TGTGCCAGCAGGGGGGCCTATGGCTACACCTTC. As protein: CASRGAYGYTF.

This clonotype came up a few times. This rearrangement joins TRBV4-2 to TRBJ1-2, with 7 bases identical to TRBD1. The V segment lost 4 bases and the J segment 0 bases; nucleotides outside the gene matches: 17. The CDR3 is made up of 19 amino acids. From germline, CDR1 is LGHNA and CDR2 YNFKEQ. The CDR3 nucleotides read TGTGCCAGCAGCCGAATACTCAGGGACAGAGAGCCACCTAACTATGGCTACACCTTC. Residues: CASSRILRDREPPNYGYTF.

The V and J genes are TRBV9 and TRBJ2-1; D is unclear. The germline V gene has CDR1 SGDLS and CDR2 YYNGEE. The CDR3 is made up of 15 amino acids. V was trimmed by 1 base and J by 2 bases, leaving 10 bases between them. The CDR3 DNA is TGTGCCAGCAGCGTAACGGGCACCCCCTACAATGAGCAGTTCTTC. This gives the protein CASSVTGTPYNEQFF.

The CDR3 nucleotides read TGTGCCAGCAGTTTATGGGTACAAGAGACCCAGTACTTC. Its translation is CASSLWVQETQYF. The chain has TRBV27 and TRBJ2-5; D gene uncertain. V was trimmed by 1 base and J by 2 bases, leaving 5 bases between them. The CDR3 is 13 amino acids. The germline CDR1 and CDR2 sequences are MNHEY and SMNVEV (reference sequence).

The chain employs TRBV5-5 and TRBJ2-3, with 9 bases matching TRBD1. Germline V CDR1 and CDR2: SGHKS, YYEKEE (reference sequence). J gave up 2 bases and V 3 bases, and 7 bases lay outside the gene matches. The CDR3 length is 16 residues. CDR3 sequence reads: CASSSRTGEDTDTQYF. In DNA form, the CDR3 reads TGTGCCAGCAGCTCAAGGACAGGGGAGGACACAGATACGCAGTATTTT.

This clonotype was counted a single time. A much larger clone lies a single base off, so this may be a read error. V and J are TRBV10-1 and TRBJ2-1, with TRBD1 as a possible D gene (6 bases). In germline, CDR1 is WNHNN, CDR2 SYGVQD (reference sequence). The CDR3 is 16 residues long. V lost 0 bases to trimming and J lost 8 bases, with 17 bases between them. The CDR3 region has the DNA TGCGCCAGCAGTGAGTCAGGGGGTAGTCGACGGGATGAGCAGTTCTTC. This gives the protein CASSESGGSRRDEQFF.

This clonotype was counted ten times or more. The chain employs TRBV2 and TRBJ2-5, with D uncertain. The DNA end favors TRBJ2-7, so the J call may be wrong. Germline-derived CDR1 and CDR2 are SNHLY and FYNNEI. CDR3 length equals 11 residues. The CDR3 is CASSGLLEQYF. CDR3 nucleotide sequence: TGTGCCAGCAGTGGACTTCTCGAGCAGTACTTC.

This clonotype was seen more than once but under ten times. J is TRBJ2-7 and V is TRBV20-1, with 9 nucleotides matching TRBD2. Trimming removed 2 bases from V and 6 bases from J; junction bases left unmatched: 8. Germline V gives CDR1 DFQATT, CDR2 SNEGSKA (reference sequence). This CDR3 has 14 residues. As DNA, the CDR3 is TGCAGTGCTAGACTCATAGCGGGAGACGGCGAGCAGTACTTC. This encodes CSARLIAGDGEQYF.

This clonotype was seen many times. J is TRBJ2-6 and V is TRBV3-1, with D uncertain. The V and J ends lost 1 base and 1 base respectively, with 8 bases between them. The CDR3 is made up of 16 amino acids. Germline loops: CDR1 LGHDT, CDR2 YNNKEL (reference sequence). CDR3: CASSQVRYSGANVLTF. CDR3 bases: TGTGCCAGCAGCCAAGTTCGGTATTCTGGGGCCAACGTCCTGACTTTC.

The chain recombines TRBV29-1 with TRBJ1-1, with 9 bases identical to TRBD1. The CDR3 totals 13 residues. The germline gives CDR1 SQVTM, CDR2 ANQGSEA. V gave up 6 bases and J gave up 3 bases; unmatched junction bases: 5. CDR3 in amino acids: CSVMTGGDTEAFF. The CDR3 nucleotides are TGCAGCGTCATGACAGGGGGGGACACTGAAGCTTTCTTT.

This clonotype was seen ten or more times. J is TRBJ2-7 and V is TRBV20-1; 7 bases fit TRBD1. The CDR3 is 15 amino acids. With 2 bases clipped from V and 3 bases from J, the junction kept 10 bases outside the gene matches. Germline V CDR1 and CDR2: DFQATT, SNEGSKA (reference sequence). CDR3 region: CSARLPGTELYEQYF. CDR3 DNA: TGCAGTGCTAGACTCCCCGGGACAGAACTCTACGAGCAGTACTTC.